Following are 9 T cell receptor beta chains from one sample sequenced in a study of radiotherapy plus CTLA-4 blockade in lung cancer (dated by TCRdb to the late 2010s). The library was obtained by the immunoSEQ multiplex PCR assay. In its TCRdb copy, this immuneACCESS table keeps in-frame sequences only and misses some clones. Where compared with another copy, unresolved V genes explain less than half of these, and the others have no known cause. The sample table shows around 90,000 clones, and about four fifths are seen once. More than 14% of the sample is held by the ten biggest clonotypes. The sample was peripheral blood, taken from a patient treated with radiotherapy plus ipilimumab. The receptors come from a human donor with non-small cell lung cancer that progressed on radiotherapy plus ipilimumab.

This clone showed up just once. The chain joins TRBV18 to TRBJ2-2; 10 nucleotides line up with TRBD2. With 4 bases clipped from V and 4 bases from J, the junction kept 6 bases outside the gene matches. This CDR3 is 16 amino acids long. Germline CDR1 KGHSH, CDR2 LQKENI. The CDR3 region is CASSLLAGAGTGELFF. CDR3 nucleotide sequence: TGTGCCAGCTCACTCCTAGCGGGAGCGGGCACCGGGGAGCTGTTTTTT.

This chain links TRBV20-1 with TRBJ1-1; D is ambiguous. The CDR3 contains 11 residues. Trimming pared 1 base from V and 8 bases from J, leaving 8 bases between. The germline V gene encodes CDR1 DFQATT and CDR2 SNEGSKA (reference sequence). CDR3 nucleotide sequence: TGCAGTGCTAGAGGCGAAGCCGAAGCTTTCTTT. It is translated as CSARGEAEAFF.

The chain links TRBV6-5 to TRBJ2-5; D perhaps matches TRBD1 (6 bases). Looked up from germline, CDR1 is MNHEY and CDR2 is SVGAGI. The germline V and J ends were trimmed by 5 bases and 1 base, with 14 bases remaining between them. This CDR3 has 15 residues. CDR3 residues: CASSRVLGAQETQYF. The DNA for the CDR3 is TGTGCCAGCAGTCGGGTCTTGGGGGCCCAAGAGACCCAGTACTTC.

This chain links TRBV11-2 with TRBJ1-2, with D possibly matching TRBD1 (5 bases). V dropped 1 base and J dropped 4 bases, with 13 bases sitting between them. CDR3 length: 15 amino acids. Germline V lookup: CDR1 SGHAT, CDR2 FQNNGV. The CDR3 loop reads CASSLVSRGGYGYTF. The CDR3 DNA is TGTGCCAGCAGCTTAGTGTCCCGTGGGGGCTATGGCTACACCTTC.

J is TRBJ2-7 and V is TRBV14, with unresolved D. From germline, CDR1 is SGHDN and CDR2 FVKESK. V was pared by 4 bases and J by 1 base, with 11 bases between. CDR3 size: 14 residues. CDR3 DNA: TGTGCCAGCAGCCGGGGTAGGATTTCCTACGAGCAGTACTTC. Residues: CASSRGRISYEQYF.

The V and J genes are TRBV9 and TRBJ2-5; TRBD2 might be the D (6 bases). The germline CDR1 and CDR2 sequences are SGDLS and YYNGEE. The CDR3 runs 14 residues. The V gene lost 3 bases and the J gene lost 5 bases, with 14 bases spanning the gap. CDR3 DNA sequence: TGTGCCAGCAGCGGGGAGGCAGGAGGGGAGACCCAGTACTTC. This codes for CASSGEAGGETQYF.

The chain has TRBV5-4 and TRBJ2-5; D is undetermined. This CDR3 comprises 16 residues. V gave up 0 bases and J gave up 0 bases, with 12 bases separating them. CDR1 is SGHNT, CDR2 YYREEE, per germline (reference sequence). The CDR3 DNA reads TGTGCCAGCAGCTTGGTAGTGTACGGGTACCAAGAGACCCAGTACTTC. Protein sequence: CASSLVVYGYQETQYF.

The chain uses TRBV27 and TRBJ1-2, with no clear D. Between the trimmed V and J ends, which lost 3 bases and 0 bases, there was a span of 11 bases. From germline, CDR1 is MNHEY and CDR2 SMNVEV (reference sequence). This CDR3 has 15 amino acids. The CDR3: CASSLGWEANYGYTF. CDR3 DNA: TGTGCCAGCAGTTTGGGGTGGGAAGCTAACTATGGCTACACCTTC.

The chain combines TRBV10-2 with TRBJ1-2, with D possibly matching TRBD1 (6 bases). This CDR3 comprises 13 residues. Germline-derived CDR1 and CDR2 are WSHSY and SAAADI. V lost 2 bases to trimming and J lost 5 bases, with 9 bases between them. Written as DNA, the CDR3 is TGCGCCAGCAGTGAGCAGGGGCGGTATGGCTACACCTTC. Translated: CASSEQGRYGYTF.